A single TCR beta chain is shown here with its context. The clone's antigen remains unknown. Base qualities are missing; no much larger clone stands one base away. Inclusion was restricted to participants for whom at least one PBMC sample before ART initiation and at least two post-ART samples were available. All participants with HIV were treated in the United States of America. Before DNA extraction, cryopreserved samples containing about 0.95-10 million PBMC were thawed and washed. At the time of the earliest PBMC sample for each participant with HIV, ages ranged from roughly 20 to 54 years. PBMC samples from each participant spanned 1-4 timepoints before ART initiation and 2-8 timepoints after ART initiation, with a median of 7 samples. For every participant, serial HIV viral load, CD4+ T-cell count, ART history and demographic data were obtained. A Qiagen kit on a QIAcube was used to extract genomic DNA from unsorted PBMC, with samples processed in batches of 12.

The immunoSEQ hsTCRB v3.0 assay was used at survey level resolution to sequence the TRB variable region. TRB sequencing targeted a depth of about 35,000-55,000 T-cell genomes per sample. Pooled TRB libraries were sequenced on an Illumina MiSeq with a v3 150-cycle kit. Under the source paper's analysis protocol: Repertoire analysis ran in R within a reproducible Nextflow workflow covering QC, data transformation and analysis. LymphoSeq2, an R package for AIRR-Seq data exploration, was used to implement custom analyses. After excluding a few samples that yielded fewer than 5000 total TRB sequences, 190 or so HIV repertoires remained for analysis. Of the approximately 190 retained HIV repertoires, about 61 were collected before and around 130 after ART initiation. Repertoires were downsampled to 5000 TRB nucleotide sequences, with summary statistics averaged over 100 downsampling iterations. The analysis kept only TRB sequences whose CDR3 regions were at least seven amino acids long. A Shannon entropy-derived clonality score and the Gini coefficient were used to measure diversity. Repertoire networks linked the top 5000 CDR3 amino acid sequences whenever two sequences differed by an edit distance of one. GLIPH2 predicted antigen specificity groups and MHC restriction for TRB CDR3 amino acid sequences. CDR3 amino acid sequences were matched against VDJdb and McPAS-TCR to flag known CMV, EBV, HIV or tissue antigen associations. Pre-ART, post-ART and control groups were compared with Wilcoxon signed-rank tests and Holm-Bonferroni correction. TCRdb carries this immuneACCESS record with in-frame sequences only. Its versions omit some clonotypes, under half of them owing to an unresolved V gene in the studies checked, with the rest unexplained. Clone size and the V and J calls come from that table; the DNA yielded D and trimming. Across this sample there are around 20,000 clones, with just over 75% seen only once. Clones ranked in the top ten supply 13% to 15% of the sample.

This sample was included in a study of long-term antiretroviral therapy in people with HIV (dated by TCRdb to the early 2020s). For the wider study: Collection of the earliest samples took place about a decade ahead of the 2015 WHO recommendation for immediate ART, at a time when ART was typically delayed until CD4 counts fell. Test extractions of a monoclonal T-cell line alongside a few dozen polyclonal samples showed no cross-contamination during QIAcube processing. About 35% of the 30 participants with HIV were female. From some 27 adults with confirmed HIV infection, the cohort provided over 150 cryopreserved PBMC samples, gathered serially across a mean of roughly 6 years (range 1-12). Whether ART initiation and durable HIV suppression were associated with changes in peripheral blood TRB repertoire composition and diversity was tested in a retrospective serial study. Here is what the overall study found, with its caveats: Starting ART was linked to a significant rise in TRB diversity, yet even after long-term ART the diversity remained significantly lower than in transplant donor controls. Inferences about post-ART repertoire changes are limited because no data were available on ART adherence, viral resistance or therapy changes. Narrower CDR3 length ranges were observed in HIV repertoires than in controls, and an antigen-experienced repertoire with only a slight naive shift after ART was suggested by the network structure. Because PBMC availability was limited, only the TCR beta chain was sequenced, with no alpha chain pairing. Expanded TRB clones identified before ART initiation dominated the repertoire across all time points, though the dominance fluctuated and decreased in many PLHIV after ART. Unsorted PBMC were profiled instead of sorted CD4+ and CD8+ T cells because pre-ART samples had limited cell numbers. The samples span the years 2004 to 2017, and the ART regimens used may be less effective than current regimens.

Deletion took 0 bases off V and 5 bases off J, with a span of 9 bases between the germline ends. The CDR3, from cysteine to phenylalanine, totals 14 residues. The DNA shown is the 42-base CDR3, in frame from base 1. CDR1 and CDR2 are drawn from the germline V gene (reference sequence): SGHKS, YYEKEE. This sequence uses TRBV5-5 and TRBJ1-5; too little of a D gene remains to name it. Sequenced material: unsorted PBMCs, taken 0.5 years before starting antiretroviral therapy. The origin of this receptor is a woman aged 45-60 years with HIV. CDR3 protein: CASSLGTGHQPQHF. The DNA reads as follows: TGTGCCAGCAGCTTGGGGACCGGGCATCAGCCCCAGCATTTT.